This TCR delta chain was captured in a study of gamma-delta T cells after stem cell transplantation. The CDR3 sequence is 23 residues long. Germline assignment: CDR1 GEAIGNYY and CDR2 EKD. This clone has a handful of counts. This may come from a read error, since a much larger clone is one base off. Other DNA variants within this sample encode the same CDR3. TCRdb re-called the RT-PCR reads via CATT. The table has fewer than 3,000 delta-chain clones, 3.5% to 4.5% seen once; the top ten hold about 15%. This TCR was sampled from a human donor. It is not recorded whose cells these are; they may come from a transplant donor. The gene calls are TRDV2 and TRDJ1; 13 nucleotides agree with TRDD3. Sequenced sample: gamma-delta T cells. In DNA, the CDR3 is TGTGCTTGTGACTCGGTACTGGGGGATACGCGGGGAGGTGAGGGACCGTACACCGATAAACTCATCTTT. It translates to CACDSVLGDTRGGEGPYTDKLIF.